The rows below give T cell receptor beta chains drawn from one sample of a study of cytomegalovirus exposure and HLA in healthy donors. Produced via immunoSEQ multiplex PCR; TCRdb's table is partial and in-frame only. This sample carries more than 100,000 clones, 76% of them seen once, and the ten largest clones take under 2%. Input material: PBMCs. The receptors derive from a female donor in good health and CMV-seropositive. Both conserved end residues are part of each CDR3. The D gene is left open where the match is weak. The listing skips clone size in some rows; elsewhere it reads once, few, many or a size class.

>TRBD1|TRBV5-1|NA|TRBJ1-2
TGCGCCAGCAGCTCGGACAGGGACGACTATGGCTACACCTTC
CASSSDRDDYGYTF
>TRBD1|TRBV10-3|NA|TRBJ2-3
TGTGCCATTACGACAGGGCTTAGCACAGATACGCAGTATTTT
CAITTGLSTDTQYF
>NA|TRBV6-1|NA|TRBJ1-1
TGTGCCAGCAGTGAAGATCCGGGGTTGTGGGCTTTCTTT
CASSEDPGLWAFF
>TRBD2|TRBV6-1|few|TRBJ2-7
TGTGCCAGCACCCTTAGCGGGATGGGCTCCTACGAGCAGTACTTC
CASTLSGMGSYEQYF
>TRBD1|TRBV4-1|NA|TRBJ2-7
TGCGCCAGCAGCCACGGACAGGGGGCTCGGTACGAGCAGTACTTC
CASSHGQGARYEQYF
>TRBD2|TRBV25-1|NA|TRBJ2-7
TGTGCCAGCAGTGACTTGGGCGGGGGGAAGACCTACGAGCAGTACTTC
CASSDLGGGKTYEQYF
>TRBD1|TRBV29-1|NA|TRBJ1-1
TGCAGCGTTGTACCCCAGGGGGCGGCTTTCTTT
CSVVPQGAAFF
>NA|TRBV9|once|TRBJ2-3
TGTGCCAGCAGCAAACAGGAACTCACAGATACGCAGTATTTT
CASSKQELTDTQYF
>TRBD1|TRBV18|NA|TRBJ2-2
TGTGCCAGCTCACCGGGACAGGGAGACACCGGGGAGCTGTTTTTT
CASSPGQGDTGELFF
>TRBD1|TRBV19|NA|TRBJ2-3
TGTGCCAGTAGTATTCGAGTGGGACCCGGACAGGGAAATACGCAGTATTTT
CASSIRVGPGQGNTQYF
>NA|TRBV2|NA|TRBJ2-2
TGTGCCAGCATTTCAGGGATCGCGAACACCGGGGAGCTGTTTTTT
CASISGIANTGELFF